This T cell receptor (beta chain) was identified during a study of CD8+CD57+ T cells in acquired aplastic anemia. The template used for profiling TCR beta VDJ and CDR3 was genomic DNA. TCRdb re-called the reads through MiXCR, storing one row per CDR3 protein. The sample has roughly 500,000 distinct CDR3 sequences, around 33% seen once. In this sample, this clonotype turned up a few times. The antigen is undetermined. V gave up 0 bases and J gave up 1 base, with 8 bases separating them. The CDR3 has 14 amino acids. The germline V gene has CDR1 SGHRS and CDR2 YFSETQ. Study results and limitations: CD8+ Simpson's diversity did not differ significantly between patients and controls. Patients and controls shared 25 to 35 CD8+ CDR3 sequences, highly expressed in patients.

Before being chosen for sequencing, patients had shown CD8+CD57+ cell expansion by flow cytometry. The V call is TRBV5-1, the J call TRBJ2-7; D uncertain. The sequence was collected from a human donor with aplastic anemia. Sequenced input: sorted CD4+, CD8+, or CD8+CD57+ T cells (not recorded which) from PBMCs. Written as DNA, the CDR3 is TGCGCCAGCAGCTTGGATGGGCCGTCCTACGAGCAGTACTTC. It is translated as CASSLDGPSYEQYF.